This T cell receptor (beta chain) was recovered during a study of beta chain features in type 1 diabetes. Study in general: There were approximately 100,000,000 sorted cells examined across all samples.

Expressed TCRB transcripts got sequenced, as all isolated RNA was reverse transcribed. Profiled with immunoSEQ multiplex PCR; TCRdb holds only in-frame clones, not every one. The data hold 850,000 to 900,000 clones, with about 17% observed a single time. This clone has a handful of counts. There are 12 residues in the CDR3. In germline, CDR1 is KGHSH, CDR2 LQKENI. Trimming left V 2 bases short and J 3 bases short, with 3 bases between. Purity (above 95%) was reached by all sorted populations. The specimen was naive CD4+ T cells from blood. This receptor was taken from a woman under 30 in good health. The V call is TRBV18, the J call TRBJ2-3; D ambiguous. In DNA, the CDR3 is TGTGCCAGCTCACCAGAAACAGATACGCAGTATTTT. It encodes CASSPETDTQYF.